The next 25 T cell receptor beta chains were all read from a single sample in a study of T cell repertoires in cytomegalovirus infection. TCRdb independently ran MiXCR on the reads; one entry per CDR3 protein. The sample consists of hundreds of thousands of distinct CDR3 sequences, approximately 42% of them appearing once. Their antigens remain unidentified. The source was cultured PBMCs, collected from culture after CMV antigen stimulation. The receptors were sampled from a human donor in good health (CMV status not recorded). Some clones in this sample may be carry-over from other donors' samples.

The CDR3 sequence is CASSYSSGASTDTQYF. In DNA, the CDR3 is TGTGCCAGCAGTTACTCGAGCGGGGCTAGCACAGATACGCAGTATTTT. The chain joins TRBV6-5 to TRBJ2-3; TRBD2 aligns across 7 bases. After removal of 0 bases from V and 0 bases from J, the junction contained 3 bases not matched to a gene. Germline V gene data show CDR1 as MNHEY and CDR2 as SVGAGI. This CDR3 spans 16 amino acids.

The rearrangement links TRBV7-9 to TRBJ1-4, with D maybe TRBD1 (6 bases). V lost 5 bases, J lost 0 bases, and 10 bases lay in between. The CDR3 consists of 15 residues. CDR1 SEHNR and CDR2 FQNEAQ come from the germline V gene (reference sequence). The CDR3 region is CASSPRGTTNEKLFF. CDR3 in DNA: TGTGCCAGCAGCCCTAGGGGGACAACTAATGAAAAACTGTTTTTT.

A single count supports this clonotype. The chain couples TRBV7-6 to TRBJ1-1; no clear D. Trimming took 5 bases from V and 5 from J, leaving 21 bases between them. The CDR3 extends over 16 amino acids. The germline CDR1 and CDR2 sequences are SGHVS and FNYEAQ. CDR3 protein: CASSRRGPEEWTEAFF. DNA of the CDR3: TGTGCCAGCAGCAGAAGAGGGCCTGAAGAGTGGACTGAAGCTTTCTTT.

The rearrangement links TRBV27 to TRBJ2-7; D unresolved. V lost 0 bases and J 7 bases, leaving 16 bases between the germline ends. Germline V gives CDR1 MNHEY, CDR2 SMNVEV (reference sequence). The CDR3 length is 15 residues. This chain's CDR3 is CASSLSPGSGREQYF. The CDR3 nucleotides read TGTGCCAGCAGTTTATCGCCCGGGTCCGGACGGGAGCAGTACTTC.

V usage is TRBV4-1 and J usage is TRBJ2-2; D is unresolved. The V end was cut by 4 bases, the J end by 0 bases, with 9 bases between. CDR3 length: 15 amino acids. CDR1 and CDR2 from the germline V gene are MGHRA and YSYEKL. The CDR3 region is CASSRAYANTGELFF. The CDR3 DNA reads TGCGCCAGCAGCCGCGCCTATGCGAACACCGGGGAGCTGTTTTTT.

This clonotype occurred a few times. V is TRBV2 and J is TRBJ2-3; 12 positions agree with TRBD2. Germline CDR1 is SNHLY and CDR2 is FYNNEI. The CDR3 has 14 residues. With 9 bases clipped from V and 4 bases from J, the junction kept 5 bases outside the gene matches. CDR3 DNA: TGTGCCAGTGGACTAGCGGGGTTTTCAGATACGCAGTATTTT. It yields the protein CASGLAGFSDTQYF.

This clonotype came up a few times. V usage is TRBV6-6 and J usage is TRBJ2-1; D gene uncertain. CDR1 is MNHNY, CDR2 SVGAGI, per germline (reference sequence). V was trimmed by 2 bases and J by 4 bases, leaving 12 bases between them. CDR3 length equals 15 residues. CDR3 amino acids: CASSYGSGRYNEQFF. DNA for the CDR3: TGTGCCAGCAGTTACGGGTCTGGGCGGTACAATGAGCAGTTCTTC.

V is TRBV7-2 and J is TRBJ2-5, with 7 bases aligning to TRBD2. With 4 bases clipped from V and 4 bases from J, the junction kept 6 bases outside the gene matches. The CDR3 runs 14 residues. CDR1 is SGHTA and CDR2 is FQGNSA in the germline V gene. CDR3 in DNA: TGTGCCAGCAGCTCCACAGCGGGAACAGAGACCCAGTACTTC. It is translated as CASSSTAGTETQYF.

This clonotype was picked up a small number of times. The chain has TRBV12-3 or TRBV12-4 and TRBJ1-3; D unclear. The CDR3 consists of 15 residues. Trimming took off 5 bases at V and 0 bases at J, with 11 bases between the two ends. CDR3 bases: TGTGCCAGCAGTGTGGGCAGTACCTCTGGAAACACCATATATTTT. Translation gives CASSVGSTSGNTIYF.

The J gene is TRBJ1-5, the V gene TRBV28; no reliable D call. Trimming cost V 5 bases and J 5 bases, with 19 bases left between them. Looked up from germline, CDR1 is MDHEN and CDR2 is SYDVKM. This CDR3 spans 16 amino acids. CDR3 DNA sequence: TGTGCCAGCAGTCCCCAAGGCCCTAGATTAGATCAGCCCCAGCATTTT. This encodes CASSPQGPRLDQPQHF.

V usage is TRBV12-3 or TRBV12-4 and J usage is TRBJ1-2; D might be TRBD1 (5 bases). V gave up 3 bases and J gave up 3 bases, with 17 bases separating them. The CDR3 runs 16 residues. The CDR3 here is CASSFSLPGAYYGYTF. The DNA for the CDR3 is TGTGCCAGCAGTTTCTCCCTTCCCGGGGCCTACTATGGCTACACCTTC.

CDR3 bases: TGCAGTACCCCGGAGGGGGGGCCTACTGAAGCTTTCTTT. Its translation: CSTPEGGPTEAFF. The gene calls are TRBV20-1 and TRBJ1-1, with a possible D match to TRBD1 (6 bases). CDR3 length equals 13 residues. Looked up from germline, CDR1 is DFQATT and CDR2 is SNEGSKA (reference sequence). V was clipped by 8 bases and J by 5 bases, with 18 bases between them.

This clonotype has only a few counts. The rearrangement uses TRBV7-9 and TRBJ2-1; D is possibly TRBD2 (5 bases). V was trimmed by 5 bases and J by 5 bases, leaving 7 bases between them. In germline, CDR1 is SEHNR, CDR2 FQNEAQ (reference sequence). The CDR3 has 12 residues. Here the CDR3 reads CASSRSDNEQFF. The CDR3 nucleotides are TGTGCCAGCAGCCGTAGCGACAATGAGCAGTTCTTC.

The chain uses TRBV4-1 and TRBJ2-3; no definite D call. V was shortened by 3 bases and J by 4 bases, with 14 bases between the two germline ends. In germline, CDR1 is MGHRA, CDR2 YSYEKL. The CDR3 contains 15 residues. CDR3 bases: TGCGCCAGCAGCCAGAGCTGGGGAAGTTCAGATACGCAGTATTTT. Protein: CASSQSWGSSDTQYF.

The J gene is TRBJ1-3, the V gene TRBV5-4; a possible D gene is TRBD1 (6 bases). Trimming cost V 2 bases and J 3 bases, with 6 bases left between them. CDR1 is SGHNT, CDR2 YYREEE, per germline (reference sequence). This CDR3 comprises 13 residues. The CDR3: CASSFRGGNTIYF. The CDR3 coding sequence is TGTGCCAGCAGCTTCAGGGGTGGAAACACCATATATTTT.

The chain joins TRBV6-1 to TRBJ2-3; D tentatively reads TRBD1 or TRBD2 (6 bases each). Germline CDR1 and CDR2: MNHNS and SASEGT. V was cut by 6 bases and J by 8 bases, with 15 bases left in between. This CDR3 region has 13 residues. CDR3 amino acids: CASSPTGASTQYF. The CDR3 nucleotides are TGTGCCAGCAGCCCGACGGGGGCTAGTACGCAGTATTTT.

The chain links TRBV12-3 or TRBV12-4 to TRBJ2-5; 9 bases align to TRBD2. The trim removed 6 bases at V and 5 bases at J, leaving 10 bases unmatched. The CDR3 has 15 residues. The chain's CDR3 is CASRPSGKWAETQYF. The DNA of the CDR3 is TGTGCCAGCAGGCCTAGCGGGAAGTGGGCGGAGACCCAGTACTTC.

This chain connects TRBV20-1 to TRBJ2-3; D ambiguous. Deletions cut 6 bases from V and 10 bases from J, with 14 bases between. Germline assignment: CDR1 DFQATT and CDR2 SNEGSKA (reference sequence). This CDR3 is 11 amino acids long. CDR3 DNA sequence: TGCAGTGCGGGAACGGGCTTGTCGCAGTATTTT. It encodes CSAGTGLSQYF.

The CDR3 bases are TGTGCCAGCAGTTTGGGGTGGCACACTGAAGCTTTCTTT. Residues: CASSLGWHTEAFF. The genes are TRBV6-1 and TRBJ1-1, with D hard to call. The V end lost 5 bases, the J end lost 3 bases, and 10 bases lay between the germline ends. Germline-derived CDR1 and CDR2 are MNHNS and SASEGT. The CDR3 extends over 13 amino acids.

The chain uses TRBV7-9 and TRBJ2-7, with unresolved D. Germline-derived CDR1 and CDR2 are SEHNR and FQNEAQ (reference sequence). CDR3 length equals 15 residues. The germline V and J ends were trimmed by 3 bases and 2 bases, with 14 bases remaining between them. The CDR3 DNA sequence: TGTGCCAGCAGCTTTGAGGACGTTGGCACCTACGAGCAGTACTTC. Its protein is CASSFEDVGTYEQYF. The full variable domain, with the rest looked up from reference TRBV7-9 and TRBJ2-7, is DTGVSQNPRHKITKRGQNVTFRCDPISEHNRLYWYRQTLGQGPEFLTYFQNEAQLEKSRLLSDRFSAERPKGSFSTLEIQRTEQGDSAMYLCASSFEDVGTYEQYFGPGTRLTVT.

This clonotype was seen more than once but under ten times. The chain couples TRBV6-1 to TRBJ2-6; a possible D gene is TRBD1 (6 bases). The V and J ends lost 2 bases and 1 base respectively, with 12 bases between them. The CDR3 loop spans 17 amino acids. Germline CDR1 and CDR2: MNHNS and SASEGT. CDR3 sequence (DNA): TGTGCCAGCAGTGAAAGACAGGTGGTTTCTGGGGCCAACGTCCTGACTTTC. It codes for CASSERQVVSGANVLTF.

This sequence joins TRBV7-6 and TRBJ2-2, with TRBD2 matching over 13 bases. The CDR3 is made up of 16 amino acids. Germline V gene sequence: CDR1 SGHVS, CDR2 FNYEAQ. After removal of 1 base from V and 4 bases from J, the junction contained 0 bases not matched to a gene. The CDR3 nucleotides are TGTGCCAGCAGCTTAGGACTAGCGGGGGGCACCGGGGAGCTGTTTTTT. Its protein product is CASSLGLAGGTGELFF. Using reference TRBV7-6 and TRBJ2-2 for the parts outside the CDR3, the full variable domain is GAGVSQSPRYKVTKRGQDVALRCDPISGHVSLYWYRQALGQGPEFLTYFNYEAQQDKSGLPNDRFSAERPEGSISTLTIQRTEQRDSAMYRCASSLGLAGGTGELFFGEGSRLTVL.

V and J are TRBV19 and TRBJ2-5, with a weak D call TRBD2 (6 bases). The CDR3 totals 14 residues. V was pared by 5 bases and J by 1 base, with 11 bases between. Germline V gene data show CDR1 as LNHDA and CDR2 as SQIVND (reference sequence). CDR3 residues: CASSRLATQETQYF. In DNA form, the CDR3 reads TGTGCCAGTAGTCGGCTAGCGACCCAAGAGACCCAGTACTTC.

The V and J genes are TRBV9 and TRBJ1-5; unclear D gene. Trimming removed 4 bases at V and 5 bases at J, with 13 bases between. The CDR3 covers 14 residues. Per the germline V gene, CDR1 is SGDLS and CDR2 is YYNGEE. The CDR3 region is CASSPRALDQPQHF. The CDR3 nucleotides are TGTGCCAGCAGCCCTCGCGCTTTGGATCAGCCCCAGCATTTT.

For the CDR3, the DNA is TGTGCCAGCAACCTAGGGGTTGCCAGCTTCATGAACACTGAAGCTTTCTTT. Its translation is CASNLGVASFMNTEAFF. The gene calls are TRBV6-6 and TRBJ1-1; a possible D gene is TRBD1 (5 bases). Germline CDR1 is MNHNY and CDR2 is SVGAGI (reference sequence). V was trimmed by 7 bases and J by 0 bases, leaving 21 bases between them. The CDR3 spans 17 residues.